This TCR beta chain was sequenced for a study of T cell repertoires in cytomegalovirus infection. Study overall: A matching HLA type, together with CMV infection, was signaled by public TCR beta signatures.

Findings of the study overall: Clonotypes of TCR beta that were HLA-C-restricted and CMV-specific dominated the ex vivo response. Carriers of CMV plus the relevant HLA were identified by cumulative public TCR beta family frequency.

One entry per CDR3 protein results from TCRdb running MiXCR on the reads. The data contain about 300,000 distinct CDR3 sequences, around 9.6% of them singletons. A word on this clonotype: Its target is unknown.

The TCR comes from a human donor in good health (CMV status not recorded). Some clones in this sample may be carry-over from other donors' samples. The sequenced sample consisted of PBMCs.

CDR3: CSALDRDTYYGYTF. The CDR3, as DNA: TGCAGTGCTCTGGACCGGGACACCTACTATGGCTACACCTTC. This chain joins TRBV20-1 and TRBJ1-2; possible D gene TRBD1, 6 bases. Germline lookup yields CDR1 DFQATT and CDR2 SNEGSKA (reference sequence). Deletions cut 5 bases from V and 3 bases from J, with 16 bases between. The CDR3 length is 14 residues.